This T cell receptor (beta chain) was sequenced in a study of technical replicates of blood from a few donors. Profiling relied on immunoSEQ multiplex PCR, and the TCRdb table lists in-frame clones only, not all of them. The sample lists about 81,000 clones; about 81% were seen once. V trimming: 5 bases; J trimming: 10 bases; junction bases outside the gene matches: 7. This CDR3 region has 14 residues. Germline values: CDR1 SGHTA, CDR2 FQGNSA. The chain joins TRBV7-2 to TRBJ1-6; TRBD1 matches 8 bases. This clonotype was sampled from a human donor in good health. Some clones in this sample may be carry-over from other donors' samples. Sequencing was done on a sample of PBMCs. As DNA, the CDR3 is TGTGCCAGCAGCAGGACAGGGCCGTCGTCACCCCTCCACTTT. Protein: CASSRTGPSSPLHF.